This section outlines one T cell receptor beta chain sequence together with its context. Its target is unknown. The record originates from a study of vaccination and CD4 T cells after COVID-19. About the study: Convalescent donors were composed of six males and four females, of whom two were Hispanic. The post-vaccine samples came a median approximately 75 days after dose two (range 14 to 241).

Looked up from germline, CDR1 is SGHKS and CDR2 is YYEKEE (reference sequence). The CDR3 runs to 15 residues. The J segment lost 6 bases and the V segment lost 5 bases, leaving 7 bases of the junction unmatched. As to treatment: 10-day PBMC culture with coronavirus spike peptide pools or control peptides (ViraFEST assay). Both day 3 and day 7 involved replacing half of the medium with fresh IL-2 medium. The Oncomine TCR Beta short-read assay was applied to DNA of cultured CD4+ T cells. Scientists extracted genomic DNA from CD4+ T cells grown in culture. TCRdb re-analysed the PCR reads in MiXCR, keeping a single row per CDR3 protein. The sample includes 15,000 to 20,000 distinct CDR3 sequences, roughly three fifths of them seen just once.

This receptor was obtained from a human donor who had recovered from COVID-19. The sequencing sample was made of CD4+ T cells from blood, cultured in vitro. J is TRBJ1-4 and V is TRBV5-5, with 10 bases aligning to TRBD1. The CDR3 protein is CASRLRQGADEKLFF. In DNA, the CDR3 is TGTGCCAGCAGACTCAGACAGGGGGCAGATGAAAAACTGTTTTTT.